The text below deals with one T cell receptor beta chain. Antigen: not known. This sample was taken from a study of T cell responses to AZD1222 COVID-19 vaccine. General observations from the study: In the spike-specific TCR repertoire, nearly half reportedly target unmutated variant regions. Possibly, clonal diversity was underestimated; donors were largely white British and included more females.

The method was immunoSEQ multiplex PCR; TCRdb's version includes in-frame clones alone and lacks a portion of them. The listing records about 140,000 clones. This sequence originates from an adult in good health. The sample taken for sequencing was peripheral blood.

CDR3 loop: CASSLRVGQANYGYTF. The CDR3 nucleotides read TGTGCCAGCAGCCTCCGGGTGGGGCAAGCTAACTATGGCTACACCTTC. The chain is built from TRBV27 and TRBJ1-2, with a weak D call TRBD1 (5 bases). V lost 6 bases, J lost 0 bases, and 17 bases lay in between. This CDR3 has 16 amino acids. Germline loops: CDR1 MNHEY, CDR2 SMNVEV (reference sequence).